Listed here are 21 T cell receptor beta chains from one sample, sequenced in a study of T cell changes during pregnancy in multiple sclerosis. Produced via immunoSEQ multiplex PCR; TCRdb's table is partial and in-frame only. The sample gives about 80,000 clones, 94% of which show up once; roughly 0.93% is in the top ten. This sample comprised peripheral blood, obtained in the second trimester of pregnancy. The receptors were gathered from a female donor in good health, enrolled as a control in a pregnancy study.

The rearrangement uses TRBV19 and TRBJ2-2; the match to TRBD2 covers 8 bases. Germline CDR1 reads LNHDA; CDR2 reads SQIVND (reference sequence). The length of the CDR3 is 16 residues. V dropped 9 bases and J dropped 3; count of bases not matched to a gene: 12. The CDR3 spells CASALSAGAYTGELFF. DNA for the CDR3: TGTGCCAGCGCGTTGTCAGCGGGAGCGTACACCGGGGAGCTGTTTTTT.

The V call is TRBV5-1, the J call TRBJ2-7; D might be TRBD1 (5 bases). V lost 2 bases, J lost 2 bases, and 8 bases lay in between. The CDR3 length is 13 residues. The V gene's germline CDR1 is SGHRS and CDR2 YFSETQ. The CDR3 region has the DNA TGCGCCAGCAGCTTAGACAGACCCTACGAGCAGTACTTC. Translating gives CASSLDRPYEQYF. Based on the CDR3 plus reference TRBV5-1 and TRBJ2-7, the full variable domain is KAGVTQTPRYLIKTRGQQVTLSCSPISGHRSVSWYQQTPGQGLQFLFEYFSETQRNKGNFPGRFSGRQFSNSRSEMNVSTLELGDSALYLCASSLDRPYEQYFGPGTRLTVT.

The chain's CDR3 is CASSAGVTEQYF. The CDR3 DNA is TGTGCCAGCAGCGCAGGGGTCACCGAGCAGTACTTC. This chain links TRBV9 with TRBJ2-7, with D possibly being TRBD1 (6 bases). From germline, CDR1 is SGDLS and CDR2 YYNGEE. The CDR3 consists of 12 residues. The V end was cut by 3 bases, the J end by 6 bases, with 10 bases between.

V is TRBV5-5 and J is TRBJ2-6; a possible D gene is TRBD1 (6 bases). The V and J ends lost 0 bases and 1 base respectively, with 11 bases between them. The germline gives CDR1 SGHKS, CDR2 YYEKEE (reference sequence). CDR3 size: 17 residues. The CDR3 loop reads CASSLGDTRSGANVLTF. The CDR3 coding sequence is TGTGCCAGCAGCTTGGGGGACACTCGATCTGGGGCCAACGTCCTGACTTTC.

The V gene is TRBV21-1, the J gene TRBJ2-1; the D segment call TRBD2 is taken from the table without a DNA check. TRBV21-1 is a pseudogene. The CDR3 is 16 amino acids. CDR3 protein: CASSSRTSGNHNEQFF. In nucleotides, the CDR3 is TGTGCCAGCAGCTCCCGGACTAGCGGGAACCACAATGAGCAGTTCTTC.

This clone has only one observation. The V call is TRBV10-3, the J call TRBJ2-5; TRBD1 might be the D (6 bases). The germline V gene has CDR1 ENHRY and CDR2 SYGVKD. The CDR3 is 13 amino acids. V was pared by 10 bases and J by 4 bases, with 16 bases between. The CDR3 is CATQGQGRETQYF. DNA of the CDR3: TGTGCCACCCAGGGGCAGGGCAGAGAGACCCAGTACTTC.

V is TRBV13 and J is TRBJ2-7, with D possibly matching TRBD1 (6 bases). The length of the CDR3 is 15 residues. Deletions cut 5 bases from V and 5 bases from J, with 19 bases between. The V gene's germline CDR1 is PRHDT and CDR2 FYEKMQ (reference sequence). The CDR3 nucleotides read TGTGCCAGCAGCCCTATTGCACAGGGTAGCGACGAGCAGTACTTC. This gives the protein CASSPIAQGSDEQYF.

This clone was seen only a few times. This chain connects TRBV6-1 to TRBJ2-3; 7 bases match TRBD1. J gave up 2 bases and V 3 bases, and 5 bases lay outside the gene matches. CDR1 is MNHNS, CDR2 SASEGT, per germline. This CDR3 is 15 amino acids long. The DNA of the CDR3 is TGTGCCAGCAGTGATTGGGGACAGTACACAGATACGCAGTATTTT. This codes for CASSDWGQYTDTQYF.

The chain combines TRBV30 with TRBJ2-5; a possible D gene is TRBD2 (6 bases). V was shortened by 5 bases and J by 1 base, with 11 bases between the two germline ends. The CDR3 covers 13 residues. Germline CDR1 reads GTSNPN; CDR2 reads SVGIG (reference sequence). CDR3 coding DNA: TGTGCCTGGGAAGGAGGGATCCAAGAGACCCAGTACTTC. Amino acid sequence: CAWEGGIQETQYF. The full variable domain, in which reference TRBV30 and TRBJ2-5 provide the parts outside the CDR3, is SQTIHQWPATLVQPVGSPLSLECTVEGTSNPNLYWYRQAAGRGLQLLFYSVGIGQISSEVPQNLSASRPQDRQFILSSKKLLLSDSGFYLCAWEGGIQETQYFGPGTRLLVL.

J is TRBJ2-5 and V is TRBV25-1, with D hard to call. The J call is uncertain, as TRBJ2-7 better fits the DNA end. Germline-derived CDR1 and CDR2 are MGHDK and SYGVNS. The CDR3 runs 12 residues. The DNA of the CDR3 is TGTGCCAGCAGTGAACTCGACTACGAGCAGTACTTC. This encodes CASSELDYEQYF.

This chain uses TRBV28 with TRBJ2-7, with D possibly TRBD1 on 6 matching bases. Trimming stripped 10 bases from V and 2 bases from J, with 15 bases between. This CDR3 has 13 amino acids. The V gene's germline CDR1 is MDHEN and CDR2 SYDVKM. Written as DNA, the CDR3 is TGTGCCACCCAGAGGACAGCCCCCTACGAGCAGTACTTC. Amino acid sequence: CATQRTAPYEQYF.

This chain uses TRBV5-1 with TRBJ2-5, with 9 bases aligning to TRBD2. This CDR3 spans 16 amino acids. CDR1 and CDR2 (germline): SGHRS, YFSETQ. Trimming removed 0 bases from V and 2 bases from J; junction bases left unmatched: 5. The CDR3 sequence is CASSLGGTSRQETQYF. CDR3 nucleotides: TGCGCCAGCAGCTTGGGCGGGACTAGCAGACAAGAGACCCAGTACTTC.

The genes are TRBV5-4 and TRBJ1-2; TRBD1 agrees at 7 bases. Germline V lookup: CDR1 SGHNT, CDR2 YYREEE (reference sequence). V lost 4 bases to trimming and J lost 4 bases; unmatched junction nucleotides: 10. The CDR3 has 15 amino acids. The DNA for the CDR3 is TGTGCCAGCAGCGTGAGACAGGGCTCTGGCTATGGCTACACCTTC. It yields the protein CASSVRQGSGYGYTF.

V usage is TRBV7-2 and J usage is TRBJ1-5; D perhaps matches TRBD1 (6 bases). Trimming shortened V by 2 bases and J by 1 base, and 15 bases separated the two germline ends. Germline V gene lookup returns CDR1 SGHTA and CDR2 FQGNSA. The CDR3 spans 17 residues. Here the CDR3 DNA reads TGTGCCAGCAGCTTATCATACGGGGGGCAAAGCAATCAGCCCCAGCATTTT. Translated: CASSLSYGGQSNQPQHF.

This clone came up once. V is TRBV7-8 and J is TRBJ1-2; possibly TRBD1 for D (5 bases). Trimming shortened V by 4 bases and J by 3 bases, and 15 bases separated the two germline ends. Germline CDR1 is SGHVS and CDR2 is FQNEAQ. The CDR3 contains 15 residues. For the CDR3, the DNA is TGTGCCAGCAGCTCAGCCCGTGGGGACTACTATGGCTACACCTTC. This sequence encodes CASSSARGDYYGYTF.

The rearrangement uses TRBV28 and TRBJ1-1; possible D gene TRBD1, 6 bases. Trimming cost V 8 bases and J 10 bases, with 17 bases left between them. CDR1 is MDHEN, CDR2 SYDVKM, per germline. The CDR3 length is 12 residues. The CDR3 sequence is CASGRATGTAFF. The CDR3 nucleotides are TGTGCCAGCGGTAGGGCTACAGGGACAGCTTTCTTT.

The CDR3 nucleotides read TGCGCCAGCAGCCCTTCCCTCGTCAGCGGGAGGGGGGGTGAGCAGTTCTTC. This translates into CASSPSLVSGRGGEQFF. V gene TRBV5-1 combines with J gene TRBJ2-1; 10 bases are a match to TRBD2. Germline V gene data show CDR1 as SGHRS and CDR2 as YFSETQ. The trim removed 4 bases at V and 9 bases at J, leaving 16 bases unmatched. This CDR3 has 17 residues.

This clone was counted between two and nine times. V usage is TRBV9 and J usage is TRBJ1-2; a weak D match, TRBD1 (5 bases). CDR3 length: 13 amino acids. Trimming removed 2 bases from V and 2 bases from J, with 7 bases in between. The germline V gene has CDR1 SGDLS and CDR2 YYNGEE. CDR3 DNA sequence: TGTGCCAGCAGCGTCGACAGAAACTATGGCTACACCTTC. Residues: CASSVDRNYGYTF.

This clone was picked up a small number of times. The chain combines TRBV29-1 with TRBJ2-1, with TRBD2 matching 8 bases. The CDR3 totals 14 residues. Germline CDR1 SQVTM, CDR2 ANQGSEA. V lost 3 bases, J lost 7 bases, and 8 bases stayed unmatched. This chain's CDR3 is CSVEGSGIGNEQFF. In DNA form, the CDR3 reads TGCAGCGTTGAGGGTAGCGGGATAGGTAATGAGCAGTTCTTC.

The chain carries TRBV4-1 and TRBJ2-5; the match to TRBD2 covers 7 bases. The CDR3 has 16 residues. Germline CDR1 reads MGHRA; CDR2 reads YSYEKL. The V segment lost 4 bases and the J segment 4 bases; nucleotides outside the gene matches: 12. The CDR3 loop is CASSPQSGIIVETQYF. In DNA form, the CDR3 reads TGCGCCAGCAGCCCTCAAAGCGGGATAATCGTAGAGACCCAGTACTTC.

The chain combines TRBV28 with TRBJ2-7; maybe TRBD1 (7 bases). The length of the CDR3 is 14 residues. CDR1 is MDHEN and CDR2 is SYDVKM in the germline V gene. V was trimmed by 4 bases and J by 7 bases, leaving 17 bases between them. The CDR3 region has the DNA TGTGCCAGCAGTTCTGGGACTCCCAGGGGGGAGCAGTACTTC. Encoded protein: CASSSGTPRGEQYF.